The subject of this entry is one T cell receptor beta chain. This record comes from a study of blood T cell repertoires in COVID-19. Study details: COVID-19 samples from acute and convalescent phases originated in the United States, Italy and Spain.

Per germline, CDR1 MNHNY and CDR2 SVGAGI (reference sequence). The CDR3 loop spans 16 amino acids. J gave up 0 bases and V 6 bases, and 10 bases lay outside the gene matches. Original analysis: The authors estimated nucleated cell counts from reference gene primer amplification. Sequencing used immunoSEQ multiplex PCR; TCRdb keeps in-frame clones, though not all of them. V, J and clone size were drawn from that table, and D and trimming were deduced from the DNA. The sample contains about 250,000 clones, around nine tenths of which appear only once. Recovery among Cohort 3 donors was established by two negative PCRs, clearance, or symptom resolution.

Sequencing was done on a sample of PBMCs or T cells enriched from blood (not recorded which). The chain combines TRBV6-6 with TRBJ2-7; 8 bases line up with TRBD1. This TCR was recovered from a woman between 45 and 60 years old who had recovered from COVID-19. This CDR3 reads CASRGRTGLRSYEQYF. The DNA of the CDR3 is TGTGCCAGCAGGGGAAGGACAGGGCTTCGCTCCTACGAGCAGTACTTC.